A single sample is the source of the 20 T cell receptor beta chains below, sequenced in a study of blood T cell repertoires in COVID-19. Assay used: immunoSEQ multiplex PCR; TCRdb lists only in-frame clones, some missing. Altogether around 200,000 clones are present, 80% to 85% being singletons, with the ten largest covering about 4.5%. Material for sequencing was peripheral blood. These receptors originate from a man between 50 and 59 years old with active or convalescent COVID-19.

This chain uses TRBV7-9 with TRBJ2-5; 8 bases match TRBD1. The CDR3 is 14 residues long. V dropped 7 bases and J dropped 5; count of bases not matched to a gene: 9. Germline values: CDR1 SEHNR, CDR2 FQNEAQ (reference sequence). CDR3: CASIRTGTFETQYF. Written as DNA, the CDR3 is TGTGCCAGCATCAGGACAGGGACGTTCGAGACCCAGTACTTC.

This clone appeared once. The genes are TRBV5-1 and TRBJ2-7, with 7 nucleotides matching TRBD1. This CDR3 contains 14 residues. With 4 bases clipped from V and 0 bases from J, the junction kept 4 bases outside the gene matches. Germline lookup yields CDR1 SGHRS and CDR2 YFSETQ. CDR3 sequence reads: CASSPTGSSYEQYF. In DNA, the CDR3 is TGCGCCAGCAGCCCGACAGGGTCCTCCTACGAGCAGTACTTC.

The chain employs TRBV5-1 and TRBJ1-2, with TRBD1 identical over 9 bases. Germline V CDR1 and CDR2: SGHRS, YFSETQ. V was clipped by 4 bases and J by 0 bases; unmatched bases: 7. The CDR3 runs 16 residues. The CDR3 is CASSPRTGAPNYGYTF. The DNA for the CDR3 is TGCGCCAGCAGCCCCCGGACAGGGGCCCCTAACTATGGCTACACCTTC.

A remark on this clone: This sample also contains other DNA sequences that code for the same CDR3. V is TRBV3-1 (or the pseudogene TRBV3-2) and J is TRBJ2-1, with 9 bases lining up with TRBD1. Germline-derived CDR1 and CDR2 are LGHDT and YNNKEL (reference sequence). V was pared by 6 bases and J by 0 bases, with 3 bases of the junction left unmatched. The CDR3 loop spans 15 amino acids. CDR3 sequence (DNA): TGTGCCAGCAGTCCACAGGGGGCCTCCTACAATGAGCAGTTCTTC. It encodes CASSPQGASYNEQFF.

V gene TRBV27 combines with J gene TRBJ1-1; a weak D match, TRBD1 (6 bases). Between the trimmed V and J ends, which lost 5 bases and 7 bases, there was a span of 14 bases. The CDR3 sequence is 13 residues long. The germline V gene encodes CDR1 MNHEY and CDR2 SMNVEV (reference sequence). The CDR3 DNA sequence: TGTGCCAGCAGTGTTTCCGGGACAAATGAAGCTTTCTTT. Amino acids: CASSVSGTNEAFF.

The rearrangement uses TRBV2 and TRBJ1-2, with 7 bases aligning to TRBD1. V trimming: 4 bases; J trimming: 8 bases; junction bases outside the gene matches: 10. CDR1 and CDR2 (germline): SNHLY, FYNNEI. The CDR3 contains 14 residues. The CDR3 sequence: CASSAETGNYGYTF. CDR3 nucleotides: TGTGCCAGCAGTGCGGAGACAGGGAATTACGGCTACACCTTC.

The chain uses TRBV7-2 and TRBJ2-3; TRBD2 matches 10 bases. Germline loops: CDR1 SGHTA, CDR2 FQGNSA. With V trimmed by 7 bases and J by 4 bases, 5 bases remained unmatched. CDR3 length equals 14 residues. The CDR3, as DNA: TGTGCCAGCAAACTAGCGGGGAGGGCAGATACGCAGTATTTT. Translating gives CASKLAGRADTQYF.

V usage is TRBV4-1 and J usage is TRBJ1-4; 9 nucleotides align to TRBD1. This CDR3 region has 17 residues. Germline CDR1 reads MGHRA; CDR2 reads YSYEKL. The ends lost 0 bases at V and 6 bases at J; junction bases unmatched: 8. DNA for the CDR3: TGCGCCAGCAGCCAAGACCCGGGACAGGGAAGGGATGAAAAACTGTTTTTT. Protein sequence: CASSQDPGQGRDEKLFF.

The CDR3 DNA is TGTGCCAGCAGCTCCGGGTGGGACAACAATTCACCCCTCCACTTT. Its translation is CASSSGWDNNSPLHF. The chain combines TRBV7-9 with TRBJ1-6, with a weak D call TRBD1 (6 bases). The CDR3 spans 15 residues. Germline values: CDR1 SEHNR, CDR2 FQNEAQ (reference sequence). V lost 4 bases and J 7 bases, leaving 14 bases between the germline ends. Complete variable domain (other parts from reference TRBV7-9 and TRBJ1-6): DTGVSQNPRHKITKRGQNVTFRCDPISEHNRLYWYRQTLGQGPEFLTYFQNEAQLEKSRLLSDRFSAERPKGSFSTLEIQRTEQGDSAMYLCASSSGWDNNSPLHFGNGTRLTVT.

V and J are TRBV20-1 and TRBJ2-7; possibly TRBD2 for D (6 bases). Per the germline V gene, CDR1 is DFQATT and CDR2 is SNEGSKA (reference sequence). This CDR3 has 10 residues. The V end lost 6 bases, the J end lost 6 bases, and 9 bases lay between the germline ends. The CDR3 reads CSAGGLEQYF. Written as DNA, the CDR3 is TGCAGTGCCGGGGGACTCGAGCAGTACTTC.

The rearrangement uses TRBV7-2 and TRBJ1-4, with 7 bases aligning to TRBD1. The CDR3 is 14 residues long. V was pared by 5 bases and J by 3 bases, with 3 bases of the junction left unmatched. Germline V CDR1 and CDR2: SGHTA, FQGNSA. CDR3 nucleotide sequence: TGTGCCAGCAGCAGACAGGGTTCTAATGAAAAACTGTTTTTT. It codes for CASSRQGSNEKLFF. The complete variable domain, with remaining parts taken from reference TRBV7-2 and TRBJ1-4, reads GAGVSQSPSNKVTEKGKDVELRCDPISGHTALYWYRQSLGQGLEFLIYFQGNSAPDKSGLPSDRFSAERTGGSVSTLTIQRTQQEDSAVYLCASSRQGSNEKLFFGSGTQLSVL.

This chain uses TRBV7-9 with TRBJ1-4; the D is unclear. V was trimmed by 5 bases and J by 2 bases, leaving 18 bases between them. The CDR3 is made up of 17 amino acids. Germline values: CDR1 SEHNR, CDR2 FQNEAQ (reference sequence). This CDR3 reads CASSPGSSYYTNEKLFF. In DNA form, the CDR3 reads TGTGCCAGCAGCCCCGGTTCCTCCTACTATACTAATGAAAAACTGTTTTTT.

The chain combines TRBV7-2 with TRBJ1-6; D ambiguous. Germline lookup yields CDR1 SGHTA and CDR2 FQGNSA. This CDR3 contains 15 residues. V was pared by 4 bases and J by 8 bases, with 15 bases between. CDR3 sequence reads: CASSSQVSEDSPLHF. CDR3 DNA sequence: TGTGCCAGCAGCTCCCAGGTGTCGGAAGATTCACCCCTCCACTTT.

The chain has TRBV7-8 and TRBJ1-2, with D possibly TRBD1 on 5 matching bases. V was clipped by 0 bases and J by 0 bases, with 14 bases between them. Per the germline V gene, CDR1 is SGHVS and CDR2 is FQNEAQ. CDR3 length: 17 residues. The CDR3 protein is CASSLALQAPSNYGYTF. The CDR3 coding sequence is TGTGCCAGCAGCTTAGCGCTACAGGCTCCCTCTAACTATGGCTACACCTTC.

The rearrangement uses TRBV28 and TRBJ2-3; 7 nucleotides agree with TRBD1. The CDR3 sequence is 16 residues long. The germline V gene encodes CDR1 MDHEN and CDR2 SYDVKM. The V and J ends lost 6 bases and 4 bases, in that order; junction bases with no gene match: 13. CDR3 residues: CASSGNRGFGSDTQYF. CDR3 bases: TGTGCCAGCAGCGGGAACAGGGGCTTTGGGTCAGATACGCAGTATTTT.

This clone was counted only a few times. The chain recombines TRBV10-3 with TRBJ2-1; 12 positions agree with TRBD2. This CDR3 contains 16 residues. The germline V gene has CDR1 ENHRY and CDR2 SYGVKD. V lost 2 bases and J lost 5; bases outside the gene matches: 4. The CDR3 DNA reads TGTGCCATCAGTGAGCTTGGACTAGCGGGGAACAATGAGCAGTTCTTC. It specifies CAISELGLAGNNEQFF.

This chain's CDR3 is CATPHRAFNEKLFF. In DNA form, the CDR3 reads TGTGCCACCCCTCACAGGGCCTTTAATGAAAAACTGTTTTTT. The chain carries TRBV30 and TRBJ1-4; TRBD1 might be the D (6 bases). In germline, CDR1 is GTSNPN, CDR2 SVGIG (reference sequence). The V end lost 8 bases, the J end lost 4 bases, and 17 bases lay between the germline ends. The CDR3 extends over 14 amino acids.

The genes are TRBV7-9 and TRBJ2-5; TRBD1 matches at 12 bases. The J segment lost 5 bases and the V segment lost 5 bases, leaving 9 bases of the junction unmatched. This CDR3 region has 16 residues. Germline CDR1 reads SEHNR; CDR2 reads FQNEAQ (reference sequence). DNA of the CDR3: TGTGCCAGCAGCAAGGGACAGGGGGCGATCATGGAGACCCAGTACTTC. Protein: CASSKGQGAIMETQYF.

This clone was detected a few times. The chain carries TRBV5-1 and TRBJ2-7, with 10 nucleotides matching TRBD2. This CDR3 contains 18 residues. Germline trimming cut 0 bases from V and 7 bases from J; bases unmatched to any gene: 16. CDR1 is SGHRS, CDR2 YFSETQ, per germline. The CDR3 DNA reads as TGCGCCAGCAGCTTGGCCAGTAGCGGGGGGCCTCATTTGGGAGAGCAGTACTTC. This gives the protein CASSLASSGGPHLGEQYF.

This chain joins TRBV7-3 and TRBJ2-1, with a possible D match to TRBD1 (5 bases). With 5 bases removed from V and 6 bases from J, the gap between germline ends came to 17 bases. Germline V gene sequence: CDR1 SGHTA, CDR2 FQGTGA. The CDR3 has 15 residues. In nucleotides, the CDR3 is TGTGCCAGCAGCCCAGGGCAGGGAAATGGCAATGAGCAGTTCTTC. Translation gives CASSPGQGNGNEQFF.